The 18 T cell receptor beta chains below come from one sample, sequenced in a study of OX40 agonist ivuxolimab in advanced cancers. Sequenced by immunoSEQ multiplex PCR; TCRdb stores in-frame clones only, minus some. The table includes about 37,000 clones, approximately 84% detected once. This specimen consisted of CD4+ or CD8+ T cells sorted from blood, obtained in a trial of the OX40 agonist ivuxolimab. The receptors were sampled from an adult with an advanced solid tumor such as melanoma, head and neck, liver or kidney cancer.

A remark on this clone: Germline and junction disagree at one end, which may indicate a read error. DNA of the CDR3: TGTGCCTGGAGTGTATGGGCCGGTATGAACGCTGAAGCTTTCTTT. Protein: CAWSVWAGMNAEAFF. This chain uses TRBV30 with TRBJ1-1; no definite D call. The germline V gene encodes CDR1 GTSNPN and CDR2 SVGIG (reference sequence). The CDR3 is 15 amino acids.

This sequence joins TRBV6-1 and TRBJ1-1, with a possible D match to TRBD1 (5 bases). Germline V gives CDR1 MNHNS, CDR2 SASEGT. CDR3 length: 14 amino acids. Trimming removed 2 bases at V and 6 bases at J, with 13 bases between. The CDR3 nucleotides are TGTGCCAGCAGTGAATCTGTGGGACGGGCTGAAGCTTTCTTT. The encoded protein is CASSESVGRAEAFF.

The rearrangement joins TRBV12-5 to TRBJ2-7, with no clear D. This CDR3 is built from 13 residues. Germline values: CDR1 LGHNT, CDR2 FRNRAP. V was pared by 0 bases and J by 1 base, with 4 bases between. This CDR3 is CASGLVGSYEQYF. CDR3 nucleotides: TGTGCTAGTGGTTTGGTAGGGTCCTACGAGCAGTACTTC.

This chain joins TRBV4-3 and TRBJ2-7, with D maybe TRBD2 (6 bases). This CDR3 is 14 amino acids long. Trimming cost V 3 bases and J 7 bases, with 16 bases left between them. CDR1 LGHNA and CDR2 YSLEER come from the germline V gene. The chain's CDR3 is CASSHSGTSSEQYF. DNA of the CDR3: TGCGCCAGCAGCCATTCCGGGACTTCTTCTGAGCAGTACTTC.

V and J are TRBV30 and TRBJ2-5, with TRBD2 identical over 15 bases. The V and J ends lost 1 base and 4 bases, in that order; junction bases with no gene match: 10. There are 18 residues in the CDR3. Germline assignment: CDR1 GTSNPN and CDR2 SVGIG (reference sequence). The CDR3 region has the DNA TGTGCCTGGAGTGCTTTTCCGGGACTAGCGGGGGGTAGAGAGACCCAGTACTTC. Translating gives CAWSAFPGLAGGRETQYF. The full variable domain, rest sourced from reference TRBV30 and TRBJ2-5, is SQTIHQWPATLVQPVGSPLSLECTVEGTSNPNLYWYRQAAGRGLQLLFYSVGIGQISSEVPQNLSASRPQDRQFILSSKKLLLSDSGFYLCAWSAFPGLAGGRETQYFGPGTRLLVL.

The CDR3 DNA sequence: TGTGCCAGCATCGACAGGGGGCCGACAGATACGCAGTATTTT. It codes for CASIDRGPTDTQYF. The rearrangement links TRBV6-1 to TRBJ2-3, with TRBD1 matching 10 bases. Unmatched junction bases numbered 4, after V lost 7 bases and J lost 3 bases. This CDR3 has 14 amino acids. The germline CDR1 and CDR2 sequences are MNHNS and SASEGT.

This clone was observed a few times. The sample holds other DNA sequences that translate to the same CDR3. J is TRBJ1-5 and V is TRBV9, with no clear D. Germline V gene lookup returns CDR1 SGDLS and CDR2 YYNGEE. This CDR3 has 14 amino acids. V was clipped by 0 bases and J by 1 base, with 5 bases between them. The CDR3 nucleotides are TGTGCCAGCAGCGTAGATGGGAGCAATCAGCCCCAGCATTTT. Translation: CASSVDGSNQPQHF.

The chain joins TRBV5-1 to TRBJ1-2; D is possibly TRBD1 (5 bases). V lost 2 bases, J lost 7 bases, and 9 bases lay in between. CDR1 and CDR2 (germline): SGHRS, YFSETQ. The CDR3 has 12 residues. As DNA, the CDR3 is TGCGCCAGCAGCTTATCAGGGAGTGGCTACACCTTC. It translates to CASSLSGSGYTF. Combining the CDR3 with reference TRBV5-1 and TRBJ1-2 gives the whole variable domain KAGVTQTPRYLIKTRGQQVTLSCSPISGHRSVSWYQQTPGQGLQFLFEYFSETQRNKGNFPGRFSGRQFSNSRSEMNVSTLELGDSALYLCASSLSGSGYTFGSGTRLTVV.

This clone turned up a few times. This sequence joins TRBV19 and TRBJ2-7; D uncertain. The CDR3 length is 13 residues. The germline V gene has CDR1 LNHDA and CDR2 SQIVND (reference sequence). V lost 3 bases and J 2 bases, leaving 8 bases between the germline ends. Here the CDR3 reads CASSIATPYEQYF. CDR3 nucleotide sequence: TGTGCCAGTAGTATTGCAACCCCCTACGAGCAGTACTTC.

J is TRBJ2-7 and V is TRBV11-2; 7 bases match TRBD1. Looked up from germline, CDR1 is SGHAT and CDR2 is FQNNGV. Trimming took 2 bases from V and 7 from J; bases not matched to a gene: 20. CDR3 length: 18 residues. Written as DNA, the CDR3 is TGTGCCAGCAGCTTATTTTCCCAACTGACAGGGAACTCCCCAGAGCAGTACTTC. This translates into CASSLFSQLTGNSPEQYF. The full variable domain, in which reference TRBV11-2 and TRBJ2-7 provide the parts outside the CDR3, is EAGVAQSPRYKIIEKRQSVAFWCNPISGHATLYWYQQILGQGPKLLIQFQNNGVVDDSQLPKDRFSAERLKGVDSTLKIQPAKLEDSAVYLCASSLFSQLTGNSPEQYFGPGTRLTVT.

V gene TRBV19 combines with J gene TRBJ1-2; D possibly corresponds to TRBD1 (6 bases). Germline values: CDR1 LNHDA, CDR2 SQIVND (reference sequence). V lost 5 bases and J lost 7, with 14 bases in between. The CDR3 runs 13 residues. This CDR3 is CASSVPGDVGYTF. The CDR3 DNA follows: TGTGCCAGTAGTGTCCCAGGGGATGTTGGCTACACCTTC.

V is TRBV27 and J is TRBJ1-2; tentative D call: TRBD1 (6 bases). V lost 3 bases and J 2 bases, leaving 16 bases between the germline ends. The V gene's germline CDR1 is MNHEY and CDR2 SMNVEV (reference sequence). The CDR3 sequence is 16 residues long. The CDR3 DNA reads as TGTGCCAGCAGTTTTTTCGGGAGGGACATCAACTATGGCTACACCTTC. Protein sequence: CASSFFGRDINYGYTF.

This rearrangement joins TRBV30 to TRBJ1-1; D unresolved. CDR3 length: 13 amino acids. The germline gives CDR1 GTSNPN, CDR2 SVGIG (reference sequence). Trimming took off 0 bases at V and 8 bases at J, with 13 bases between the two ends. The CDR3 is CAWSVFSGVEAFF. CDR3 sequence (DNA): TGTGCCTGGAGTGTTTTTAGCGGAGTAGAAGCTTTCTTT.

This clone was counted a single time. The V gene is TRBV4-3, the J gene TRBJ2-2; D may be TRBD2 (6 bases). Germline CDR1 and CDR2: LGHNA and YSLEER. V was trimmed by 1 base and J by 0 bases, leaving 9 bases between them. This CDR3 region has 16 residues. CDR3 region: CASSQGTGANTGELFF. The CDR3 nucleotides are TGCGCCAGCAGCCAAGGAACGGGGGCGAACACCGGGGAGCTGTTTTTT.

In its sample, this clone was seen once. V is TRBV11-2 and J is TRBJ1-3; 8 bases agree with TRBD1. The ends lost 3 bases at V and 5 bases at J; junction bases unmatched: 3. Germline V lookup: CDR1 SGHAT, CDR2 FQNNGV. The CDR3 length is 14 residues. Here the CDR3 DNA reads TGTGCCAGCAGCTTGGGGACAGGTAGAAACACCATATATTTT. Translation gives CASSLGTGRNTIYF.

The J gene is TRBJ1-1, the V gene TRBV4-3, with D possibly TRBD1 on 6 matching bases. V gave up 0 bases and J gave up 2 bases, with 16 bases separating them. This CDR3 spans 17 amino acids. Looked up from germline, CDR1 is LGHNA and CDR2 is YSLEER. The CDR3 sequence is CASSQDWAGAGNTEAFF. CDR3 nucleotides: TGCGCCAGCAGCCAAGATTGGGCGGGGGCGGGTAACACTGAAGCTTTCTTT.

This chain uses TRBV6-1 with TRBJ2-3, with 7 positions matching TRBD1. Losses at the gene ends were 3 bases for V and 6 bases for J; bases not matched to a gene: 3. Germline-derived CDR1 and CDR2 are MNHNS and SASEGT. CDR3 size: 13 residues. The CDR3 DNA sequence: TGTGCCAGCAGTGAGACAGGGACGGATACGCAGTATTTT. This translates into CASSETGTDTQYF.

The gene calls are TRBV27 and TRBJ2-7; D may be TRBD1 (5 bases). Trimming took 3 bases from V and 3 from J, leaving 9 bases between them. Germline loops: CDR1 MNHEY, CDR2 SMNVEV (reference sequence). The CDR3 is 13 amino acids. The CDR3 DNA is TGTGCCAGCAGTTTTGGCCAGGGCTACGAGCAGTACTTC. This gives the protein CASSFGQGYEQYF.